Below, 28 T cell receptor beta chains from the same sample are listed, as sequenced in a study of molecular identifiers for immune sequencing clone quantification. TCRdb used MiXCR to reprocess the PCR reads, holding one entry per CDR3 protein. The sample consists of under 85,000 distinct CDR3 sequences, 15% to 20% of them appearing once. Specimen: naive CD8+ T cells from blood, with Jurkat cell RNA spiked in. Subset described: FACS-sorted CD8+CD4-CCR7+CD45RA+ naive T cells. The receptors were sampled from a human donor in good health. Some libraries in this study had Jurkat cell RNA spiked in.

This clonotype was counted at least ten times. The chain couples TRBV9 to TRBJ2-7, with a possible D match to TRBD2 (6 bases). The length of the CDR3 is 14 residues. V gave up 2 bases and J gave up 2 bases, with 11 bases separating them. Germline assignment: CDR1 SGDLS and CDR2 YYNGEE. The CDR3: CASSVRDEAYEQYF. The CDR3 DNA reads as TGTGCCAGCAGCGTGCGGGACGAAGCCTACGAGCAGTACTTC.

This clonotype was observed many times. The chain combines TRBV2 with TRBJ1-2; D uncertain. Trimming cost V 6 bases and J 0 bases, with 11 bases left between them. CDR1 is SNHLY, CDR2 FYNNEI, per germline. The length of the CDR3 is 14 residues. CDR3 loop: CASREADTNYGYTF. The CDR3 DNA reads TGTGCCAGCAGGGAGGCGGATACTAACTATGGCTACACCTTC.

Concerning this clonotype itself: A read error may be the cause here, since a much bigger clone is one base away. The gene calls are TRBV12-3 or TRBV12-4 and TRBJ1-2; D is ambiguous. The CDR3 extends over 13 amino acids. The CDR3 here is CASQAGNNYGYAF. The CDR3 nucleotides are TGTGCCTCCCAGGCAGGAAATAACTATGGCTACGCCTTC.

This clonotype is judged medium-sized. The chain has TRBV29-1 and TRBJ2-6, with D perhaps matching TRBD1 (6 bases). Per the germline V gene, CDR1 is SQVTM and CDR2 is ANQGSEA. V lost 1 base and J 1 base, leaving 14 bases between the germline ends. CDR3 length: 17 residues. The CDR3 DNA reads as TGCAGCGTTGAAGGCCCACAGGGAAGTTCTGGGGCCAACGTCCTGACTTTC. Protein product: CSVEGPQGSSGANVLTF. The whole variable domain, remainder taken from reference TRBV29-1 and TRBJ2-6, is SAVISQKPSRDICQRGTSLTIQCQVDSQVTMMFWYRQQPGQSLTLIATANQGSEATYESGFVIDKFPISRPNLTFSTLTVSNMSPEDSSIYLCSVEGPQGSSGANVLTFGAGSRLTVL.

In regard to this clonotype: An end of the junction does not agree with germline; a read error may underlie this. The chain couples TRBV5-3 to TRBJ1-1; unclear D gene. TRBV5-3 is an ORF, with its function uncertain. The CDR3 loop spans 13 amino acids. CDR3 nucleotide sequence: TGTGCCAGCATGCGGACGGTGAACGCTGAAGCTTTCTTT. Amino acids: CASMRTVNAEAFF.

Many counts were recorded for this clonotype. This chain's CDR3 is CASSQDRTSGTSTDTQYF. The DNA of the CDR3 is TGCGCCAGCAGCCAGGACCGGACTAGCGGAACTAGCACAGATACGCAGTATTTT. The chain combines TRBV4-3 with TRBJ2-3; 10 nucleotides match TRBD2. V was clipped by 3 bases and J by 0 bases; unmatched bases: 9. The CDR3 has 18 amino acids. From germline, CDR1 is LGHNA and CDR2 YSLEER.

This clonotype was counted ten times or more. The chain employs TRBV28 and TRBJ2-3; D is uncertain. The ends were cut back, 7 bases at V and 5 bases at J, with 22 bases in the middle. The germline gives CDR1 MDHEN, CDR2 SYDVKM. The CDR3 runs to 16 residues. The CDR3 protein is CASTPVYQAALDTQYF. CDR3 DNA: TGTGCCAGCACCCCAGTTTACCAGGCTGCGCTAGATACGCAGTATTTT.

There are many counts of this clonotype. This chain uses TRBV13 with TRBJ2-5; TRBD2 aligns across 12 bases. The germline gives CDR1 PRHDT, CDR2 FYEKMQ (reference sequence). V lost 5 bases and J lost 2; bases outside the gene matches: 12. CDR3 length: 18 residues. The CDR3 DNA follows: TGTGCCAGCAGCCTGCGACTAGCGGGAGTGGGGGGACAAGAGACCCAGTACTTC. It specifies CASSLRLAGVGGQETQYF.

Of note for this clonotype: A read error may explain this, as a much larger clone is one base away. This chain connects TRBV7-9 to TRBJ2-7, with D possibly TRBD1 on 5 matching bases. Looked up from germline, CDR1 is SEHNR and CDR2 is FQNEAQ (reference sequence). The CDR3 spans 14 residues. Trimming took 2 bases from V and 5 from J, leaving 13 bases between them. The CDR3 bases are TGTGCCAGCAGCTTAAAGGGGCGCGGCGACGAGCAGTACTTC. It encodes CASSLKGRGDEQYF.

The sample holds many counts of this clonotype. V is TRBV20-1 and J is TRBJ1-4; D may be TRBD1 (6 bases). V was cut by 4 bases and J by 6 bases, with 12 bases left in between. CDR1 is DFQATT and CDR2 is SNEGSKA in the germline V gene (reference sequence). This CDR3 region has 13 residues. The DNA of the CDR3 is TGCAGTGCTAAGGATCACAGGGATGAAAAACTGTTTTTT. This encodes CSAKDHRDEKLFF.

This clonotype was observed at least ten times. This rearrangement joins TRBV6-2 or TRBV6-3 to TRBJ2-5; D is undetermined. The V end lost 7 bases, the J end lost 5 bases, and 17 bases lay between the germline ends. Germline V gives CDR1 MNHEY, CDR2 SVGEGT. This CDR3 region has 14 residues. CDR3 protein: CASTLTRSMETQYF. The CDR3 bases are TGTGCCAGCACTTTGACTCGCTCAATGGAGACCCAGTACTTC.

This clonotype was recorded many times. The genes are TRBV5-4 and TRBJ1-5, with D perhaps matching TRBD1 (6 bases). Looked up from germline, CDR1 is SGHNT and CDR2 is YYREEE (reference sequence). Trimming cost V 2 bases and J 0 bases, with 12 bases left between them. The CDR3 totals 16 residues. CDR3 bases: TGTGCCAGCAGCTTCCAGGGGACAACTAGCAATCAGCCCCAGCATTTT. This gives the protein CASSFQGTTSNQPQHF.

This clonotype was found many times. V is TRBV28 and J is TRBJ2-3, with D possibly being TRBD2 (6 bases). Between the trimmed V and J ends, which lost 7 bases and 2 bases, there was a span of 19 bases. CDR3 length: 16 residues. Germline V CDR1 and CDR2: MDHEN, SYDVKM. In DNA, the CDR3 is TGTGCCAGCACCCGGGAGAGTTCGGGGTCCACAGATACGCAGTATTTT. This encodes CASTRESSGSTDTQYF.

This clonotype was detected many times. The CDR3 protein is CASSQARGQSNEKLFF. The CDR3 nucleotides read TGCGCCAGCAGCCAAGCTCGGGGACAGTCTAATGAAAAACTGTTTTTT. This chain uses TRBV4-1 with TRBJ1-4, with 7 nucleotides matching TRBD1. V lost 1 base, J lost 3 bases, and 5 bases stayed unmatched. This CDR3 is built from 16 residues. Looked up from germline, CDR1 is MGHRA and CDR2 is YSYEKL.

At least ten counts were recorded for this clonotype. The J gene is TRBJ2-2, the V gene TRBV6-5; TRBD2 matches at 13 bases. This CDR3 contains 18 residues. Unmatched junction bases numbered 12, after V lost 0 bases and J lost 11 bases. Germline-derived CDR1 and CDR2 are MNHEY and SVGAGI. CDR3 region: CASSYSSGTSGVGPELFF. The DNA for the CDR3 is TGTGCCAGCAGTTACTCGTCCGGGACTAGCGGGGTTGGCCCAGAGCTGTTTTTT.

This clonotype was counted at least ten times. This chain's CDR3 is CASSSDFSTSTDTQYF. CDR3 bases: TGTGCCAGCAGTTCCGACTTTTCTACTAGCACAGATACGCAGTATTTT. The rearrangement joins TRBV27 to TRBJ2-3; D uncertain. This CDR3 spans 16 amino acids. V lost 4 bases and J lost 0, with 14 bases in between. The germline CDR1 and CDR2 sequences are MNHEY and SMNVEV (reference sequence).

Details on this clonotype: Being one base from a much bigger clone, this may be a read error. The CDR3 is CASSVTFNYGCTF. As DNA, the CDR3 is TGTGCCAGCAGTGTCACTTTTAACTATGGCTGCACCTTC. J is TRBJ1-2 and V is TRBV25-1; no firm D call. The germline V gene encodes CDR1 MGHDK and CDR2 SYGVNS. CDR3 length: 13 residues.

This clonotype was seen ten or more times. The CDR3 DNA reads as TGTGCCACCAGCACCGGACTCCACTCTGGAAACACCATATATTTT. It codes for CATSTGLHSGNTIYF. The rearrangement joins TRBV15 to TRBJ1-3; no reliable D call. V was shortened by 4 bases and J by 0 bases, with 10 bases between the two germline ends. The CDR3 loop spans 15 amino acids. In germline, CDR1 is LNHNV, CDR2 YYDKDF (reference sequence).

Details on this clonotype: A much larger clone differs from this one at a single base, so this may be a read error. The J gene is TRBJ1-1, the V gene TRBV7-6; D possibly corresponds to TRBD1 (6 bases). Germline CDR1 and CDR2: SGHVS and FNYEAQ. This CDR3 has 15 amino acids. The ends were cut back, 5 bases at V and 7 bases at J, with 20 bases in the middle. The CDR3 loop is CASSPGGGAFLEAFF. The CDR3 nucleotides are TGTGCCAGCAGCCCGGGAGGGGGGGCATTCCTTGAAGCTTTCTTT.

The table lists this clonotype with many counts. The rearrangement uses TRBV27 and TRBJ2-7; D remains unclear. Between the trimmed V and J ends, which lost 4 bases and 1 base, there was a span of 8 bases. The V gene's germline CDR1 is MNHEY and CDR2 SMNVEV (reference sequence). The length of the CDR3 is 13 residues. The CDR3 sequence: CASSYSPSYEQYF. The CDR3 region has the DNA TGTGCCAGCAGTTACTCCCCGTCCTACGAGCAGTACTTC.

In the case of this clonotype: A much more abundant neighbour one base away suggests this may be a read error. This sequence joins TRBV12-3 or TRBV12-4 and TRBJ2-3; TRBD2 agrees at 10 bases. The CDR3 is 17 residues long. V was pared by 6 bases and J by 3 bases, with 12 bases of the junction left unmatched. The CDR3 protein is CASSLGPAGGPTDTQYF. The CDR3 DNA reads as TGTGCCAGCAGCCTCGGACCAGCGGGAGGGCCAACAGATACGCAGTATTTT.

At least ten counts were recorded for this clonotype. The genes are TRBV2 and TRBJ2-7; D is uncertain. Per the germline V gene, CDR1 is SNHLY and CDR2 is FYNNEI. V lost 8 bases to trimming and J lost 0 bases, with 11 bases between them. The length of the CDR3 is 13 residues. CDR3 coding DNA: TGTGCCAGCTTTAGTGGAAGCTCCTACGAGCAGTACTTC. Its translation: CASFSGSSYEQYF.

This clonotype was detected many times. The chain employs TRBV11-2 and TRBJ2-7; 9 bases agree with TRBD2. This CDR3 is 14 amino acids long. J lost 4 bases, V lost 5 bases, and 6 bases had no gene match. Germline values: CDR1 SGHAT, CDR2 FQNNGV. This CDR3 reads CASSPSSGSYEQYF. The DNA for the CDR3 is TGTGCCAGCAGCCCGAGTAGCGGGAGTTACGAGCAGTACTTC. Filled out from reference TRBV11-2 and TRBJ2-7, the complete variable domain reads EAGVAQSPRYKIIEKRQSVAFWCNPISGHATLYWYQQILGQGPKLLIQFQNNGVVDDSQLPKDRFSAERLKGVDSTLKIQPAKLEDSAVYLCASSPSSGSYEQYFGPGTRLTVT.

With respect to this clonotype: One junction end disagrees with the germline gene, perhaps due to a read error. This chain links TRBV7-2 with TRBJ2-3; D unresolved. CDR1 is SGHTA and CDR2 is FQGNSA in the germline V gene. The CDR3 consists of 15 residues. In nucleotides, the CDR3 is TGCGCCAGCAGCTTATATCCGGTCTCCAGAGATACGCAGTATTTT. Its protein product is CASSLYPVSRDTQYF.

The rearrangement joins TRBV6-5 to TRBJ2-1, with D perhaps matching TRBD2 (5 bases). The CDR3 covers 12 residues. From germline, CDR1 is MNHEY and CDR2 SVGAGI. V lost 0 bases and J lost 14, with 11 bases in between. CDR3 sequence reads: CASSYSGGWKFF. The CDR3 DNA is TGTGCCAGCAGTTACTCGGGCGGGTGGAAGTTCTTC.

This clonotype was found a few times. This may arise from a read error, as a much more abundant clone is one base away. The V and J genes are TRBV14 and TRBJ2-1, with D possibly called TRBD1 or TRBD2 (6 bases each). There are 13 residues in the CDR3. Germline-derived CDR1 and CDR2 are SGHDN and FVKESK. With 6 bases removed from V and 4 bases from J, the gap between germline ends came to 10 bases. The CDR3 nucleotides are TGTGCCAGCAGGGGGGGCAGGTACAATGAGCAGTTCTTC. Protein product: CASRGGRYNEQFF.

This clonotype was seen many times. The rearrangement links TRBV19 to TRBJ2-7; tentatively, D is TRBD1 or TRBD2 (5 bases each). The germline V gene encodes CDR1 LNHDA and CDR2 SQIVND (reference sequence). The V gene lost 4 bases and the J gene lost 4 bases, with 11 bases spanning the gap. This CDR3 is built from 13 residues. CDR3 amino acids: CASSTGTVYEQYF. CDR3 DNA sequence: TGTGCCAGTAGTACAGGGACGGTATACGAGCAGTACTTC.

There are many counts of this clonotype. The genes are TRBV7-2 and TRBJ2-1; possible D gene TRBD1, 5 bases. Germline CDR1 reads SGHTA; CDR2 reads FQGNSA. The CDR3 has 14 residues. V lost 1 base to trimming and J lost 8 bases, with 12 bases between them. CDR3 sequence: CASSLGAGRDEQFF. The CDR3 DNA is TGTGCCAGCAGCTTAGGAGCAGGGCGTGATGAGCAGTTCTTC.